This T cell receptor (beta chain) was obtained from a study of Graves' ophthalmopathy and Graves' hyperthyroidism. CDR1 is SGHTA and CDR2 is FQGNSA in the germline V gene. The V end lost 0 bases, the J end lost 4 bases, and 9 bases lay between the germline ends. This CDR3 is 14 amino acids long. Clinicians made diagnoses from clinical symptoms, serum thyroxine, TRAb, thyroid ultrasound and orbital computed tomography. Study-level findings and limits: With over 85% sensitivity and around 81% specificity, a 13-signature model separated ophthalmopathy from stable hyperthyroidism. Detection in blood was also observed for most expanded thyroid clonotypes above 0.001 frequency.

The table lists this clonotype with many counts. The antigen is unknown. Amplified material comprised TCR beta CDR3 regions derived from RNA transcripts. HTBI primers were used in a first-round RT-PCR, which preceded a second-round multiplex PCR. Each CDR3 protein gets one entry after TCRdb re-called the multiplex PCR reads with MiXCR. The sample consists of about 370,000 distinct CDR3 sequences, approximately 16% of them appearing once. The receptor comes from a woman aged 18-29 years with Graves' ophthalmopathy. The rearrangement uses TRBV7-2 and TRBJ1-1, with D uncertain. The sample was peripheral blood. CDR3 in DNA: TGTGCCAGCAGCTTAGCAGGGTTGCCCACTGAAGCTTTCTTT. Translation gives CASSLAGLPTEAFF.